This TCR beta chain was recorded in a study of metastatic and nonmetastatic thyroid tumors. This clone is medium-sized by share. The antigen is not known. Thyroid surgery was preceded by no treatment in any patient. The CDR3 totals 16 residues. Germline values: CDR1 MGHRA, CDR2 YSYEKL. V lost 2 bases to trimming and J lost 2 bases; unmatched junction nucleotides: 8. Original methodology: Using the CDR3 differences seen across clinicopathological groups, the authors built a distant-metastasis classifier for papillary thyroid cancer, which was meant to discriminate distant-metastatic patients. TCRdb reanalyzed the PCR reads with MiXCR. The V and J calls come from TCRdb's annotation, not from the publication. The data show a few thousand clones, with just under 30% seen just once and around 16% held by the top ten. The study's findings and limits: The study reportedly found significantly higher TCR beta diversity in malignant thyroid tumors than benign nodules, in blood and tumor.

The sequenced sample consisted of adjacent normal tissue. The receptor was isolated from a male donor with papillary thyroid cancer or a benign thyroid nodule (not recorded which). Some clones in this sample may be carry-over from other donors' samples. V usage is TRBV4-1 and J usage is TRBJ2-7, with 8 bases that match TRBD2. CDR3 amino acids: CASSQKAGAEPYEQYF. CDR3 sequence (DNA): TGCGCCAGCAGCCAAAAAGCGGGAGCGGAACCCTACGAGCAGTACTTC.